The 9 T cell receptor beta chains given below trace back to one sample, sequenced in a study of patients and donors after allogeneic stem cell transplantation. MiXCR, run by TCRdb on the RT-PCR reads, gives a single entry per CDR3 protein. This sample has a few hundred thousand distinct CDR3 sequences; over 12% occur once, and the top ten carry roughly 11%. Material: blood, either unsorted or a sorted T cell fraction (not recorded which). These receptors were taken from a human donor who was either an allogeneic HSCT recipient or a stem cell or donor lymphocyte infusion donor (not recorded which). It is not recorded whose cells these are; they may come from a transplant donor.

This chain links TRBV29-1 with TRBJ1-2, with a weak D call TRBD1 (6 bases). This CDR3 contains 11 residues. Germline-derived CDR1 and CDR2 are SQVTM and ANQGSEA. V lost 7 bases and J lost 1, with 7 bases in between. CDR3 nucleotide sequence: TGCAGCGCGGACAGTAACTATGGCTACACCTTC. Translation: CSADSNYGYTF. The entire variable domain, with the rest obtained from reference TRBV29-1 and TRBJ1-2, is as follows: SAVISQKPSRDICQRGTSLTIQCQVDSQVTMMFWYRQQPGQSLTLIATANQGSEATYESGFVIDKFPISRPNLTFSTLTVSNMSPEDSSIYLCSADSNYGYTFGSGTRLTVV.

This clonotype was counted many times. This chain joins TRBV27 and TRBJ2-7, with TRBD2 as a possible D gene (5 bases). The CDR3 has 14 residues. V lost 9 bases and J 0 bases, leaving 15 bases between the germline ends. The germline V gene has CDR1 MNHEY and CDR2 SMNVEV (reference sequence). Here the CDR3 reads CASFRTGSSYEQYF. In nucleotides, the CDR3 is TGTGCCAGTTTTAGGACGGGGAGCTCCTACGAGCAGTACTTC.

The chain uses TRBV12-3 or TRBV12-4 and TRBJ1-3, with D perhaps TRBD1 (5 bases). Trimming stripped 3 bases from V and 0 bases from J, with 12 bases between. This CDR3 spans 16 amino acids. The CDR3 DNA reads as TGTGCCAGCAGTTTGGGGACGCCGAGCTCTGGAAACACCATATATTTT. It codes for CASSLGTPSSGNTIYF.

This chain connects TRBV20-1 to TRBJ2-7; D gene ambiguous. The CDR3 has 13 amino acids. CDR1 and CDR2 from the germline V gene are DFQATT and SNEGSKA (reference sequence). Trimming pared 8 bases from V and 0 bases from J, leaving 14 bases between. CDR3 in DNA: TGCAGTATAAGACAACCTAGCTCCTACGAGCAGTACTTC. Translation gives CSIRQPSSYEQYF.

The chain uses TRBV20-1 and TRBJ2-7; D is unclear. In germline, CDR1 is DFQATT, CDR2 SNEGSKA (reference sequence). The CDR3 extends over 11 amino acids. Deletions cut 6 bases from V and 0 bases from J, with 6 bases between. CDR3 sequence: CSALTSYEQYF. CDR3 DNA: TGCAGTGCCCTAACCTCCTACGAGCAGTACTTC.

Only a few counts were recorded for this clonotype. CDR3 residues: CSATPWTSGIENEQFF. Here the CDR3 DNA reads TGCAGTGCCACTCCTTGGACTAGCGGGATAGAGAATGAGCAGTTCTTC. V gene TRBV20-1 combines with J gene TRBJ2-1; 12 bases align to TRBD2. V lost 6 bases and J lost 7; bases outside the gene matches: 13. The CDR3 loop spans 16 amino acids. Germline loops: CDR1 DFQATT, CDR2 SNEGSKA (reference sequence).

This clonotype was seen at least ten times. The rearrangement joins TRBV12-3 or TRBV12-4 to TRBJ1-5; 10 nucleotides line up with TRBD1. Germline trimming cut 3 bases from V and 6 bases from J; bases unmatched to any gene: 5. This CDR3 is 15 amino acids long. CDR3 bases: TGTGCCAGCAGTTTGGGACAGGGGATGGGTCAGCCCCAGCATTTT. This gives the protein CASSLGQGMGQPQHF.

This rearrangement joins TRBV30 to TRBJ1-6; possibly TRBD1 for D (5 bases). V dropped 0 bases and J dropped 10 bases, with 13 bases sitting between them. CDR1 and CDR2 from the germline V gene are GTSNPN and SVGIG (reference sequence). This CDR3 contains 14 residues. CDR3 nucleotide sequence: TGTGCCTGGAGTGTTGGGACTTACGGATCACCCCTCCACTTT. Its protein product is CAWSVGTYGSPLHF.

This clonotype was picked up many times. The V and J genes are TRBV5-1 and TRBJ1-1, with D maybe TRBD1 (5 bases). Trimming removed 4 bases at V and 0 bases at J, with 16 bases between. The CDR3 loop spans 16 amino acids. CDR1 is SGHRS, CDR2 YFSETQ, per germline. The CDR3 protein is CASSLSDRRMNTEAFF. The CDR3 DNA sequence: TGCGCCAGCAGCCTGAGCGACAGACGCATGAACACTGAAGCTTTCTTT.